This paragraph reports one T cell receptor (beta chain). Looked up from germline, CDR1 is DFQATT and CDR2 is SNEGSKA (reference sequence). The CDR3 has 14 amino acids. The data stem from a study of CXCR3-negative and CXCR3-positive naive CD8 T cells. It was by 5' RACE with UMI labels that the TRB cDNA libraries were prepared. TCRdb re-called the 5' RACE reads, yielding one record per CDR3 amino acid sequence without DNA. The sample holds tens of thousands of distinct CDR3 sequences. The chain joins TRBV20-1 to TRBJ2-1; with no DNA, the TCRdb D assignment of TRBD1 cannot be verified. Sequencing input: naive CXCR3- CD8+ T cells from blood. Subset given: CD45RO-CCR7+CD27+CD95- naive CD8+ T cells lacking CXCR3 (TNR3-). The origin of this receptor is a human donor in good health. Some clones in this sample may be carry-over from other donors' samples. CDR3 amino acids: CSAPGRGGYNEQFF.